This T cell receptor beta chain stems from a study of beta chain features in type 1 diabetes. General study points: Among all four CD4+ subsets, Type 1 diabetes patients had TCRB CDR3s that were moderately but significantly shorter.

Looked up from germline, CDR1 is SQVTM and CDR2 is ANQGSEA. The CDR3 has 13 amino acids. The J segment lost 9 bases and the V segment lost 7 bases, leaving 8 bases of the junction unmatched. cDNA synthesis used the whole RNA isolate, giving expressed TCRB sequences. Each sample of naive, central memory or regulatory T cells had, on average, approximately 3.5 million reads. Method: immunoSEQ multiplex PCR; TCRdb's copy keeps in-frame clones and lacks some. Among around 250,000 clones, around 14% were seen once, and the ten largest hold 0.015% to 0.02%. This clone has a handful of counts. The target antigen is unknown.

The chain recombines TRBV29-1 with TRBJ2-1; 11 bases map to TRBD1. The clonotype originates from a man aged 30-40 years with type 1 diabetes. Sequenced sample: naive CD4+ T cells from blood. The CDR3 region is CSGTGTGGGEQFF. CDR3 bases: TGCAGCGGTACCGGGACAGGGGGAGGTGAGCAGTTCTTC.